Following are 7 T cell receptor beta chains from one sample sequenced in a study of cytomegalovirus exposure and HLA in healthy donors. Some clones are missing from TCRdb's copy, which holds only in-frame ones; the method was immunoSEQ multiplex PCR. The repertoire holds a few hundred thousand clones, roughly 87% seen once, with about 12% in the top ten. The sample consisted of PBMCs. The receptors were gathered from a young man in good health and CMV-seropositive.

The chain is built from TRBV9 and TRBJ1-1; 7 bases map to TRBD1. V shed 2 bases, J shed 4 bases, and the junction held 8 bases outside the gene matches. Germline CDR1 is SGDLS and CDR2 is YYNGEE. The CDR3 is 15 amino acids. CDR3 coding DNA: TGTGCCAGCAGCGTGCAGGGGGTTAAAGGCACTGAAGCTTTCTTT. Protein product: CASSVQGVKGTEAFF.

This chain uses TRBV2 with TRBJ2-1; unclear D gene. This CDR3 is 16 amino acids long. Per germline, CDR1 SNHLY and CDR2 FYNNEI. V lost 5 bases to trimming and J lost 1 base, with 15 bases between them. CDR3 amino acids: CASSIQLTRSYNEQFF. The CDR3 DNA sequence: TGTGCCAGCAGTATCCAACTAACCCGATCCTACAATGAGCAGTTCTTC.

The V and J genes are TRBV18 and TRBJ1-2; D uncertain. Trimming stripped 2 bases from V and 9 bases from J, with 13 bases between. Germline V gives CDR1 KGHSH, CDR2 LQKENI. The CDR3 spans 13 residues. The DNA for the CDR3 is TGTGCCAGCTCACCATCAAAGGGCTGGAGCTACACCTTC. It yields the protein CASSPSKGWSYTF.

The chain employs TRBV6-6 and TRBJ2-7; 8 positions match TRBD1. Germline CDR1 and CDR2: MNHNY and SVGAGI (reference sequence). CDR3 size: 14 residues. V lost 6 bases and J lost 0; bases outside the gene matches: 4. CDR3 nucleotide sequence: TGTGCCAGCAGCGGACAGGGCGCCTCCTACGAGCAGTACTTC. It is translated as CASSGQGASYEQYF.

V gene TRBV9 combines with J gene TRBJ2-7; weak D call: TRBD2 (5 bases). Germline V CDR1 and CDR2: SGDLS, YYNGEE. The ends were cut back, 4 bases at V and 0 bases at J, with 17 bases in the middle. This CDR3 is built from 16 residues. The chain's CDR3 is CASSRGRGFASYEQYF. CDR3 nucleotide sequence: TGTGCCAGCAGCCGAGGGCGCGGGTTCGCCTCCTACGAGCAGTACTTC. Filled out from reference TRBV9 and TRBJ2-7, the complete variable domain reads DSGVTQTPKHLITATGQRVTLRCSPRSGDLSVYWYQQSLDQGLQFLIQYYNGEERAKGNILERFSAQQFPDLHSELNLSSLELGDSALYFCASSRGRGFASYEQYFGPGTRLTVT.

This chain uses TRBV4-2 with TRBJ2-1, with 12 bases identical to TRBD2. Trimming removed 5 bases from V and 9 bases from J; junction bases left unmatched: 8. Germline V CDR1 and CDR2: LGHNA, YNFKEQ. The length of the CDR3 is 15 residues. CDR3 loop: CASSSPSGRAVEQFF. CDR3 DNA sequence: TGTGCCAGCAGCAGTCCTAGCGGGAGGGCGGTTGAGCAGTTCTTC.

This chain links TRBV7-9 with TRBJ2-1, with D perhaps assigned TRBD1 or TRBD2 (5 bases each). Trimming took 1 base from V and 2 from J, leaving 6 bases between them. This CDR3 has 14 residues. Germline V gene data show CDR1 as SEHNR and CDR2 as FQNEAQ (reference sequence). The CDR3 reads CASSLGGTYNEQFF. The CDR3 nucleotides read TGTGCCAGCAGCTTAGGGGGGACCTACAATGAGCAGTTCTTC.